One sample yielded the 28 T cell receptor beta chains listed below, sequenced in a study of blood T cells in healthy people across ages. Combining a sample-barcoded 5' primer with a J-beta primer mix, a second PCR ran for roughly 7 to 12 cycles. TCRdb redid the calling of the 5' RACE reads with MiXCR, one entry per CDR3 protein. Among some 760,000 distinct CDR3 sequences listed, 20% to 25% were seen once. This same sample was also taken into another study, of T cells of mothers and their children.

The sample was blood. The receptors were gathered from a boy younger than 18 in good health.

This clonotype was counted only a few times. The V and J genes are TRBV28 and TRBJ2-4; D is possibly TRBD1 or TRBD2 (6 bases each). Trimming removed 3 bases from V and 8 bases from J, with 11 bases in between. The CDR3 consists of 13 residues. Germline V gene lookup returns CDR1 MDHEN and CDR2 SYDVKM. The CDR3 DNA reads as TGTGCCAGCAGTTTTGGGGGGCTGGACATTCAGTACTTC. Translation: CASSFGGLDIQYF.

The chain is built from TRBV7-8 and TRBJ2-3, with unresolved D. The CDR3 is 13 amino acids. The V end was cut by 1 base, the J end by 3 bases, with 5 bases between. The germline V gene has CDR1 SGHVS and CDR2 FQNEAQ. For the CDR3, the DNA is TGTGCCAGCAGCTTAGTCTGGACAGATACGCAGTATTTT. Translation: CASSLVWTDTQYF.

In this sample, this clonotype turned up a few times. At one end, the junction sequence differs from germline, possibly due to a read error. This chain links TRBV2 with TRBJ1-1; 8 nucleotides align to TRBD1. Germline loops: CDR1 SNHLY, CDR2 FYNNEI. The CDR3 consists of 15 residues. CDR3 loop: CASSGSGGLNAEAFF. DNA of the CDR3: TGTGCCAGCAGTGGGTCAGGGGGCTTGAACGCTGAAGCTTTCTTT.

This chain connects TRBV7-8 to TRBJ2-7; 14 bases align to TRBD2. The CDR3 is 17 residues long. The germline CDR1 and CDR2 sequences are SGHVS and FQNEAQ. The junction had 13 bases not matched to a gene; V was cut back by 5 bases and J by 7 bases. The CDR3 nucleotides are TGTGCCAGCAGCCCCGGACTAGCGGGGGGCTCGGGTGAAGAGCAGTACTTC. It is translated as CASSPGLAGGSGEEQYF.

The table lists this clonotype with a few counts. The chain joins TRBV7-2 to TRBJ2-3, with TRBD2 identical over 16 bases. This CDR3 has 18 amino acids. V gave up 4 bases and J gave up 2 bases; unmatched junction bases: 6. Germline loops: CDR1 SGHTA, CDR2 FQGNSA. CDR3 residues: CASSSGTSGGEATDTQYF. The CDR3 nucleotides are TGTGCCAGCAGCTCCGGGACTAGCGGGGGGGAGGCCACAGATACGCAGTATTTT. Looking up the rest from reference TRBV7-2 and TRBJ2-3 gives the full variable domain: GAGVSQSPSNKVTEKGKDVELRCDPISGHTALYWYRQSLGQGLEFLIYFQGNSAPDKSGLPSDRFSAERTGGSVSTLTIQRTQQEDSAVYLCASSSGTSGGEATDTQYFGPGTRLTVL.

This clonotype was observed a handful of times. This chain connects TRBV21-1 to TRBJ2-4; the table's D call, TRBD1, has no DNA check behind it. TRBV21-1 is a pseudogene. The length of the CDR3 is 18 residues. As DNA, the CDR3 is TGTGCCAGCAGCAAAAAGGGGGCAAACTCCCGGGACATCGACATTCAGTACTTC. Amino acids: CASSKKGANSRDIDIQYF.

In its sample, this clonotype was seen a few times. The V gene is TRBV20-1, the J gene TRBJ2-1, with 8 bases identical to TRBD2. The CDR3 has 16 residues. Losses at the gene ends were 3 bases for V and 3 bases for J; bases not matched to a gene: 10. Germline loops: CDR1 DFQATT, CDR2 SNEGSKA (reference sequence). CDR3: CSASGFTSGGYNEQFF. For the CDR3, the DNA is TGCAGTGCTAGCGGGTTCACTAGCGGAGGCTACAATGAGCAGTTCTTC.

The rearrangement links TRBV12-3 or TRBV12-4 to TRBJ1-4, with 11 nucleotides matching TRBD1. V trimming: 7 bases; J trimming: 8 bases; junction bases outside the gene matches: 6. The CDR3 covers 14 residues. CDR3 in amino acids: CASTFRDRGEKLFF. As DNA, the CDR3 is TGTGCCAGCACCTTCCGGGACAGGGGGGAAAAACTGTTTTTT.

The chain employs TRBV15 and TRBJ2-5, with D hard to call. The end of the DNA aligns better with TRBJ2-1, so the J call may be wrong. The CDR3 runs to 15 residues. In germline, CDR1 is LNHNV, CDR2 YYDKDF (reference sequence). The CDR3 region has the DNA TGTGCCACCAGCCCCCGGGCCCCCAGCTACAATGAGCAGTTCTTC. Amino acid sequence: CATSPRAPSYNEQFF.

The J gene is TRBJ1-2, the V gene TRBV5-1, with a weak D call TRBD1 (6 bases). CDR3 length equals 16 residues. V gave up 0 bases and J gave up 4 bases, with 16 bases separating them. Germline V gene sequence: CDR1 SGHRS, CDR2 YFSETQ. Written as DNA, the CDR3 is TGCGCCAGCAGCTTGGCCAACAGGGATCCTCGCTATGGCTACACCTTC. Amino acids: CASSLANRDPRYGYTF.

This clonotype was picked up a small number of times. The CDR3 sequence: CASSSGPYNSPLHF. CDR3 DNA sequence: TGTGCCAGTAGTTCCGGTCCTTATAATTCACCCCTCCACTTT. This sequence joins TRBV19 and TRBJ1-6, with no clear D. The V gene's germline CDR1 is LNHDA and CDR2 SQIVND (reference sequence). The V end was cut by 5 bases, the J end by 4 bases, with 9 bases between. This CDR3 is 14 amino acids long.

The gene calls are TRBV5-1 and TRBJ2-1; D perhaps matches TRBD1 (6 bases). This CDR3 has 15 residues. V was trimmed by 0 bases and J by 5 bases, leaving 12 bases between them. Germline V CDR1 and CDR2: SGHRS, YFSETQ. The CDR3, as DNA: TGCGCCAGCAGCTTGGTGGGGACAAGCAACAATGAGCAGTTCTTC. Protein: CASSLVGTSNNEQFF.

This clonotype was counted only a few times. The chain joins TRBV28 to TRBJ2-5; D perhaps matches TRBD2 (6 bases). The J call is doubtful: the DNA matches TRBJ2-7 better. Germline V gene lookup returns CDR1 MDHEN and CDR2 SYDVKM. The CDR3 covers 15 residues. DNA of the CDR3: TGTGCCAGCAGTTCGCTCGGGGGAGTTAGCGACGAGCAGTACTTC. This encodes CASSSLGGVSDEQYF.

The rearrangement joins TRBV6-1 to TRBJ2-1; D perhaps matches TRBD2 (5 bases). CDR3 length: 16 residues. The V gene lost 2 bases and the J gene lost 4 bases, with 15 bases spanning the gap. From germline, CDR1 is MNHNS and CDR2 SASEGT. DNA for the CDR3: TGTGCCAGCAGTGAATCCGGGTGGGAGTGGTACAATGAGCAGTTCTTC. This sequence encodes CASSESGWEWYNEQFF.

This clonotype was observed a handful of times. This chain links TRBV28 with TRBJ2-5, with 8 bases that match TRBD1. V shed 11 bases and J 4 bases; nucleotides not matched to a gene: 15. The CDR3 sequence is 15 residues long. Looked up from germline, CDR1 is MDHEN and CDR2 is SYDVKM. The CDR3 coding sequence is TGTGCCGCCACCGCTGGACAGGGTGAGGGAGAGACCCAGTACTTC. Translating it yields CAATAGQGEGETQYF.

The chain uses TRBV2 and TRBJ1-6; D gene uncertain. Between the trimmed V and J ends, which lost 7 bases and 7 bases, there was a span of 14 bases. Germline lookup yields CDR1 SNHLY and CDR2 FYNNEI. The CDR3 is made up of 14 amino acids. CDR3 sequence reads: CASTTSPENSPLHF. The CDR3 coding sequence is TGTGCCAGCACTACCTCCCCCGAAAATTCACCCCTCCACTTT.

This clonotype was counted between two and nine times. This sequence joins TRBV25-1 and TRBJ2-3; a weak D match, TRBD2 (6 bases). CDR1 and CDR2 (germline): MGHDK, SYGVNS. V lost 3 bases and J 5 bases, leaving 15 bases between the germline ends. The CDR3 runs to 15 residues. CDR3 region: CASSDPTRGVDTQYF. The CDR3 region has the DNA TGTGCCAGCAGTGATCCCACGCGGGGCGTAGATACGCAGTATTTT.

V and J are TRBV28 and TRBJ2-5; 7 bases fit TRBD1. The J call is uncertain, as TRBJ2-7 better fits the DNA end. The germline V gene encodes CDR1 MDHEN and CDR2 SYDVKM. The length of the CDR3 is 13 residues. CDR3 sequence (DNA): TGTGCCAGCAGTTTCTCTACAGGGGACGAGCAGTACTTC. It encodes CASSFSTGDEQYF.

Only a few counts were recorded for this clonotype. CDR3 sequence reads: CASSSGGDQTYEQYF. CDR3 coding DNA: TGTGCCAGCAGCTCCGGGGGGGACCAGACCTACGAGCAGTACTTC. The rearrangement uses TRBV21-1 and TRBJ2-5; the table's TRBD2 call for D was not verified on the DNA. The DNA end lines up better with TRBJ2-7; the J call may be wrong. TRBV21-1 is marked as a pseudogene. The CDR3 loop spans 15 amino acids.

This clonotype has a handful of counts. The rearrangement links TRBV20-1 to TRBJ1-6; tentative D call: TRBD1 (6 bases). Germline V lookup: CDR1 DFQATT, CDR2 SNEGSKA (reference sequence). This CDR3 is built from 16 residues. V was cut by 0 bases and J by 5 bases, with 14 bases left in between. The CDR3 reads CSARDGGAGNNSPLHF. CDR3 DNA sequence: TGCAGTGCTAGAGATGGGGGGGCAGGGAATAATTCACCCCTCCACTTT.

This chain uses TRBV2 with TRBJ2-3, with 11 positions matching TRBD1. V shed 11 bases and J 2 bases; nucleotides not matched to a gene: 3. This CDR3 is built from 13 residues. Germline values: CDR1 SNHLY, CDR2 FYNNEI. DNA of the CDR3: TGTGCCGTGGGACAGGGGGACACAGATACGCAGTATTTT. It encodes CAVGQGDTDTQYF. Variable domain in full (rest from reference TRBV2 and TRBJ2-3): EPEVTQTPSHQVTQMGQEVILRCVPISNHLYFYWYRQILGQKVEFLVSFYNNEISEKSEIFDDQFSVERPDGSNFTLKIRSTKLEDSAMYFCAVGQGDTDTQYFGPGTRLTVL.

On this clonotype itself: One junction end does not reproduce the germline sequence, and a read error may be involved. The chain recombines TRBV6-2 or TRBV6-3 with TRBJ2-7, with TRBD2 as a possible D gene (6 bases). CDR3 length: 12 residues. CDR1 and CDR2 (germline): MNHEY, SVGEGT. DNA of the CDR3: TGTGCCAGCAGTTATGAAACGGAGGGGAAGCACTTC. It yields the protein CASSYETEGKHF.

This clonotype appeared a few times. The chain joins TRBV20-1 to TRBJ2-3; TRBD2 matches at 10 bases. V gave up 3 bases and J gave up 6 bases; unmatched junction bases: 12. Germline-derived CDR1 and CDR2 are DFQATT and SNEGSKA (reference sequence). The CDR3 consists of 16 residues. For the CDR3, the DNA is TGCAGTGCTAGTGAATCTAGCGGGAGTATTTTGGATACGCAGTATTTT. As protein: CSASESSGSILDTQYF.

The chain recombines TRBV28 with TRBJ2-7; D possibly corresponds to TRBD2 (6 bases). The CDR3 runs to 13 residues. Looked up from germline, CDR1 is MDHEN and CDR2 is SYDVKM. With 9 bases removed from V and 3 bases from J, the gap between germline ends came to 15 bases. CDR3 region: CASPSAPLYEQYF. The CDR3 nucleotides are TGTGCCAGTCCTAGCGCGCCCCTCTACGAGCAGTACTTC.

The chain employs TRBV11-2 and TRBJ2-5; maybe TRBD1 (6 bases). The CDR3 runs 13 residues. The ends were cut back, 5 bases at V and 5 bases at J, with 12 bases in the middle. The germline gives CDR1 SGHAT, CDR2 FQNNGV. CDR3 coding DNA: TGTGCCAGCAGCCCCGAGGGGGTGGAGACCCAGTACTTC. Residues: CASSPEGVETQYF.

This clonotype showed up just a few times. The chain employs TRBV12-5 and TRBJ2-2; D is ambiguous. The V and J ends lost 0 bases and 6 bases respectively, with 17 bases between them. The CDR3 covers 17 residues. From germline, CDR1 is LGHNT and CDR2 FRNRAP. CDR3 DNA: TGTGCTAGTGGTTTGGTACCAGGCAAGGAAACCCCCGGGGAGCTGTTTTTT. It specifies CASGLVPGKETPGELFF.

This clonotype was counted a few times. V and J are TRBV6-2 or TRBV6-3 and TRBJ2-5; D is uncertain. The CDR3 has 14 amino acids. Trimming stripped 2 bases from V and 1 base from J, with 8 bases between. From germline, CDR1 is MNHEY and CDR2 SVGEGT. The CDR3 region has the DNA TGTGCCAGCAGTTACAGGGTTCGCCAAGAGACCCAGTACTTC. Translation gives CASSYRVRQETQYF.

The chain uses TRBV29-1 and TRBJ2-5; a possible D gene is TRBD2 (5 bases). The CDR3 sequence is 13 residues long. Germline CDR1 and CDR2: SQVTM and ANQGSEA. V gave up 6 bases and J gave up 5 bases, with 16 bases separating them. The CDR3 sequence: CSVRVWGEETQYF. The CDR3 DNA reads as TGCAGCGTCCGGGTTTGGGGAGAGGAGACCCAGTACTTC.